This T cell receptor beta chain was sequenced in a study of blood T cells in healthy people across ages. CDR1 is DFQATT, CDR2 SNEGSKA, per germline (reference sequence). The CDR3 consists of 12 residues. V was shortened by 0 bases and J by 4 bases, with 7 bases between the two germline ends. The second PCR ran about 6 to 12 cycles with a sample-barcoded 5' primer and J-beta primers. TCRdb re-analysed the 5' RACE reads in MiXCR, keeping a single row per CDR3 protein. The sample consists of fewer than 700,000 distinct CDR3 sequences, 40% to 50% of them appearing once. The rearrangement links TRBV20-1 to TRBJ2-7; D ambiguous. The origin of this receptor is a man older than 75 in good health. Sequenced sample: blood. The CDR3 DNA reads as TGCAGTGCTAGAGACTTGGGGTACGAGCAGTACTTC. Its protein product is CSARDLGYEQYF.